The clone carrying this T cell receptor beta chain has a single count. The entry originates in a study of CD8+ T cells in alopecia areata. RNA extraction was followed by reverse transcription into cDNA, which acted as the sequencing template. Produced via immunoSEQ multiplex PCR; TCRdb's table is partial and in-frame only. In the table there are 200,000 to 250,000 clones, under 40% of which are singletons. Indicated treatment: oral pan-JAK inhibitor, 5-10 mg twice daily. This receptor was obtained from a human donor with alopecia areata. Sample: CD4+ T cells sorted from blood, taken at approximately week 30, from a patient treated with tofacitinib.

The CDR3: CASSESGKGGYEQYF. In DNA form, the CDR3 reads TGTGCCAGCAGTGAATCTGGGAAGGGCGGGTACGAGCAGTACTTC. The chain combines TRBV25-1 with TRBJ2-7; a weak D match, TRBD2 (5 bases). V lost 1 base to trimming and J lost 4 bases, with 14 bases between them. The CDR3 extends over 15 amino acids. Germline loops: CDR1 MGHDK, CDR2 SYGVNS.